A single sample gave rise to the 5 T cell receptor beta chains below, sequenced in a study of blood T cell repertoires in COVID-19 (dated by TCRdb to about 2020). Library preparation employed the immunoSEQ multiplex PCR assay. This immuneACCESS table, as held by TCRdb, lists in-frame sequences with V and J called but not all clones. Of the missing ones, under half trace to an unresolved V gene in checked studies; the others have no known cause. The sample table shows roughly 40,000 clones, and about 85% are seen once. The ten top clones hold roughly 30% of the sample. What was sequenced was peripheral blood. These receptors were collected from a woman at least 80 years old with acute or convalescent COVID-19.

The rearrangement uses TRBV6-6 and TRBJ2-2, with 8 bases lining up with TRBD1. Germline-derived CDR1 and CDR2 are MNHNY and SVGAGI (reference sequence). This CDR3 contains 18 residues. The junction had 12 bases not matched to a gene; V was cut back by 5 bases and J by 1 base. CDR3: CASSPAQGAFVNTGELFF. CDR3 in DNA: TGTGCCAGCAGTCCGGCCCAGGGGGCTTTCGTGAACACCGGGGAGCTGTTTTTT.

The chain uses TRBV10-3 and TRBJ2-2; 11 positions match TRBD2. Germline values: CDR1 ENHRY, CDR2 SYGVKD. The CDR3 runs 16 residues. With 2 bases clipped from V and 4 bases from J, the junction kept 3 bases outside the gene matches. For the CDR3, the DNA is TGTGCCATCAGTGAGACCGGGACTAGCGGCACCGGGGAGCTGTTTTTT. Its protein is CAISETGTSGTGELFF.

This chain connects TRBV3-1 (or the pseudogene TRBV3-2) to TRBJ2-7; D perhaps matches TRBD2 (5 bases). This CDR3 has 15 residues. Per the germline V gene, CDR1 is LGHDT and CDR2 is YNNKEL (reference sequence). V lost 1 base to trimming and J lost 0 bases, with 10 bases between them. In nucleotides, the CDR3 is TGTGCCAGCAGCCAAGGAGCGGCATCCTCCTACGAGCAGTACTTC. Encoded protein: CASSQGAASSYEQYF.

J is TRBJ1-5 and V is TRBV2; 10 bases match TRBD1. Germline V gene lookup returns CDR1 SNHLY and CDR2 FYNNEI. The CDR3 contains 16 residues. J was trimmed by 4 bases and V by 7 bases; bases with no gene match: 10. The CDR3 loop reads CASTPGGDRGNQPQHF. The DNA of the CDR3 is TGTGCCAGCACACCCGGGGGGGACAGGGGTAATCAGCCCCAGCATTTT.

V is TRBV28 and J is TRBJ1-4; a possible D gene is TRBD1 (5 bases). Germline V gives CDR1 MDHEN, CDR2 SYDVKM. V was pared by 2 bases and J by 8 bases, with 9 bases between. The CDR3 is 13 amino acids. In nucleotides, the CDR3 is TGTGCCAGCAGTTTAGGGGGGACCGAAAAACTGTTTTTT. Amino acids: CASSLGGTEKLFF. The full variable domain, its missing parts supplied by reference TRBV28 and TRBJ1-4, is DVKVTQSSRYLVKRTGEKVFLECVQDMDHENMFWYRQDPGLGLRLIYFSYDVKMKEKGDIPEGYSVSREKKERFSLILESASTNQTSMYLCASSLGGTEKLFFGSGTQLSVL.